Below are 12 T cell receptor beta chains sequenced from a single sample in a study of blood T cell repertoires in COVID-19. Some clones are missing from TCRdb's copy, which holds only in-frame ones; the method was immunoSEQ multiplex PCR. The table includes around 46,000 clones, 65% to 80% detected once. Sample: peripheral blood. The origin of the receptors is a human donor with active or convalescent COVID-19. The donor label of this sample is uncertain.

The V and J genes are TRBV9 and TRBJ1-6; D remains unclear. This CDR3 has 14 residues. V lost 2 bases, J lost 7 bases, and 10 bases lay in between. The germline gives CDR1 SGDLS, CDR2 YYNGEE. The DNA of the CDR3 is TGTGCCAGCAGCGTTGGGCAGATGAATTCACCCCTCCACTTT. Amino acids: CASSVGQMNSPLHF.

This rearrangement joins TRBV6-6 to TRBJ2-1; TRBD2 might be the D (5 bases). Germline V CDR1 and CDR2: MNHNY, SVGAGI (reference sequence). The ends were cut back, 5 bases at V and 0 bases at J, with 11 bases in the middle. CDR3 length: 15 residues. CDR3 DNA sequence: TGTGCCAGCAGTCCTACTAGTTTCTCCTACAATGAGCAGTTCTTC. Protein sequence: CASSPTSFSYNEQFF.

A word on this clone: One end of the junction varies from germline; a read error may be responsible. The chain couples TRBV19 to TRBJ2-3; D remains unclear. The CDR3 consists of 14 residues. Germline V CDR1 and CDR2: LNHDA, SQIVND (reference sequence). CDR3: CASSPTSSTDTQYF. The CDR3 region has the DNA TGTGCCAGTAGTCCCACCTCAAGCACGGATACGCAGTATTTT. Drawing the rest from reference TRBV19 and TRBJ2-3, the complete variable domain is DGGITQSPKYLFRKEGQNVTLSCEQNLNHDAMYWYRQDPGQGLRLIYYSQIVNDFQKGDIAEGYSVSREKKESFPLTVTSAQKNPTAFYLCASSPTSSTDTQYFGPGTRLTVL.

The rearrangement joins TRBV5-6 to TRBJ2-1; 7 bases fit TRBD1. Trimming took 0 bases from V and 6 from J; bases not matched to a gene: 12. The length of the CDR3 is 17 residues. Germline assignment: CDR1 SGHDT and CDR2 YYEEEE. CDR3 in amino acids: CASSLGQGLYHGNEQFF. The CDR3 region has the DNA TGTGCCAGCAGCTTGGGACAGGGTCTATATCATGGCAATGAGCAGTTCTTC.

The J gene is TRBJ1-2, the V gene TRBV30, with D uncertain. This CDR3 is 12 amino acids long. Germline CDR1 is GTSNPN and CDR2 is SVGIG (reference sequence). Trimming shortened V by 8 bases and J by 2 bases, and 12 bases separated the two germline ends. The CDR3 DNA follows: TGTGCCCTCCCGAGCCCAAACTATGGCTACACCTTC. It translates to CALPSPNYGYTF.

The chain links TRBV4-1 to TRBJ1-4; tentatively, D is TRBD1 (5 bases). Germline CDR1 MGHRA, CDR2 YSYEKL. Trimming stripped 2 bases from V and 8 bases from J, with 9 bases between. The CDR3 runs 13 residues. The CDR3 protein is CASSQRRGEKLFF. The CDR3 coding sequence is TGCGCCAGCAGCCAAAGACGGGGGGAAAAACTGTTTTTT.

The chain carries TRBV6-1 and TRBJ2-1; 9 bases fit TRBD2. This CDR3 spans 16 amino acids. Germline CDR1 reads MNHNS; CDR2 reads SASEGT. Trimming cost V 1 base and J 8 bases; bases outside gene matches: 9. CDR3 loop: CASSEGAGGPKDEQFF. DNA for the CDR3: TGTGCCAGCAGTGAAGGTGCGGGAGGGCCAAAAGATGAGCAGTTCTTC.

The J gene is TRBJ2-3, the V gene TRBV3-1 (or the pseudogene TRBV3-2); 10 nucleotides line up with TRBD2. There are 17 residues in the CDR3. CDR1 is LGHDT, CDR2 YNNKEL, per germline (reference sequence). Trimming removed 4 bases from V and 3 bases from J; junction bases left unmatched: 10. The CDR3, as DNA: TGTGCCAGCAGCCCCCTGGGAGCGGGAGGGCCTACAGATACGCAGTATTTT. This encodes CASSPLGAGGPTDTQYF.

The chain links TRBV25-1 to TRBJ1-1, with 9 nucleotides matching TRBD1. Per germline, CDR1 MGHDK and CDR2 SYGVNS. V shed 0 bases, J shed 7 bases, and the junction held 6 bases outside the gene matches. This CDR3 is built from 15 residues. The DNA for the CDR3 is TGTGCCAGCAGTGAATATGGGACAGGGTATGTTGAAGCTTTCTTT. This codes for CASSEYGTGYVEAFF.

This sequence joins TRBV7-9 and TRBJ1-2, with TRBD1 matching over 9 bases. Germline V gene data show CDR1 as SEHNR and CDR2 as FQNEAQ (reference sequence). With V trimmed by 1 base and J by 6 bases, 9 bases remained unmatched. The CDR3 is 16 residues long. The DNA of the CDR3 is TGTGCCAGCAGCTTAGGCCGCACAGGGGGCCCTAATGGCTACACCTTC. Translation: CASSLGRTGGPNGYTF.

The chain has TRBV14 and TRBJ2-7, with 8 bases aligning to TRBD1. CDR1 is SGHDN, CDR2 FVKESK, per germline. V was pared by 1 base and J by 7 bases, with 12 bases of the junction left unmatched. The CDR3 is 16 amino acids. For the CDR3, the DNA is TGTGCCAGCAGCCAAGCAGGGGGCGGGATCCCTGGGGAGCAGTACTTC. Residues: CASSQAGGGIPGEQYF.

The V gene is TRBV11-2, the J gene TRBJ1-2, with 7 bases lining up with TRBD1. The CDR3 totals 16 residues. J was trimmed by 1 base and V by 3 bases; bases with no gene match: 8. Germline V lookup: CDR1 SGHAT, CDR2 FQNNGV. CDR3 nucleotides: TGTGCCAGCAGCTTCCGGGCCGGGACAGTTAACTATGGCTACACCTTC. Translation: CASSFRAGTVNYGYTF.